The clone carrying this T cell receptor beta chain has at least ten counts. Scientists amplified the TCR beta CDR3 regions from RNA transcripts. First-round RT-PCR used HTBI primers; second-round multiplex PCR followed. MiXCR, run by TCRdb on the multiplex PCR reads, gives a single entry per CDR3 protein. The data hold hundreds of thousands of distinct CDR3 sequences, with around a fifth observed a single time. This entry is derived from a study of Graves' ophthalmopathy and Graves' hyperthyroidism. Germline CDR1 is MNHEY and CDR2 is SVGEGT. The CDR3 totals 15 residues. V was trimmed by 4 bases and J by 3 bases, leaving 15 bases between them.

The sample was peripheral blood. The chain links TRBV6-2 or TRBV6-3 to TRBJ1-2; a possible D gene is TRBD1 (6 bases). This TCR came from a woman younger than 35 with stable Graves' hyperthyroidism. Some clones in this sample may be carry-over from other donors' samples. The CDR3 is CASSSPAGTHYGYTF. DNA for the CDR3: TGTGCCAGCAGTTCGCCGGCTGGGACACACTATGGCTACACCTTC.